The 23 T cell receptor beta chains below were found in one sample sequenced in a study of blood T cell repertoires in COVID-19. Generated by immunoSEQ multiplex PCR, the TCRdb table keeps only in-frame clones and is missing some. The data show tens of thousands of clones, with 85% to 90% seen just once and 12% held by the top ten. Sequenced: peripheral blood. The origin of the receptors is a human donor in a cohort sampled during active COVID-19. The donor label of this sample is uncertain.

The V gene is TRBV30, the J gene TRBJ1-4; D not certain. CDR3 length equals 13 residues. Germline loops: CDR1 GTSNPN, CDR2 SVGIG (reference sequence). The V and J ends lost 1 base and 6 bases respectively, with 9 bases between them. This CDR3 is CAWSARRDEKLFF. The CDR3 region has the DNA TGTGCCTGGAGTGCGCGAAGAGATGAAAAACTGTTTTTT.

The V gene is TRBV10-3, the J gene TRBJ2-1, with 11 bases identical to TRBD2. V was clipped by 10 bases and J by 10 bases; unmatched bases: 12. The germline V gene has CDR1 ENHRY and CDR2 SYGVKD. The CDR3 consists of 14 residues. CDR3 sequence (DNA): TGTGCCACGTCGGGGACTAGCGGAGACAGGGAGCAGTTCTTC. Translated, it gives CATSGTSGDREQFF.

This chain joins TRBV3-1 (or the pseudogene TRBV3-2) and TRBJ1-2; D is unclear. Germline V CDR1 and CDR2: LGHDT, YNNKEL (reference sequence). The CDR3 has 15 residues. Trimming took off 0 bases at V and 1 base at J, with 9 bases between the two ends. The CDR3 reads CASSQDGTRNYGYTF. Here the CDR3 DNA reads TGTGCCAGCAGCCAAGATGGCACCCGTAACTATGGCTACACCTTC.

The genes are TRBV28 and TRBJ2-3; 14 bases are a match to TRBD2. Germline CDR1 and CDR2: MDHEN and SYDVKM. The CDR3 loop spans 17 amino acids. Trimming removed 6 bases from V and 3 bases from J; junction bases left unmatched: 8. In DNA form, the CDR3 reads TGTGCCAGCAGCTCATCGTGGACTAGCGGGAGGACAGATACGCAGTATTTT. Translated, it gives CASSSSWTSGRTDTQYF.

This sequence joins TRBV27 and TRBJ1-4; possible D gene TRBD1, 6 bases. The CDR3 covers 16 residues. Germline CDR1 is MNHEY and CDR2 is SMNVEV (reference sequence). V was shortened by 5 bases and J by 8 bases, with 21 bases between the two germline ends. The CDR3 nucleotides are TGTGCCAGCAGTAAGGTGGGCGGGGGGCAGCGCGAAAAACTGTTTTTT. It translates to CASSKVGGGQREKLFF.

The CDR3 DNA reads TGTGCCAGCAGCTCACTAGCGGGGTCCAACATTCAGTACTTC. It is translated as CASSSLAGSNIQYF. This chain links TRBV28 with TRBJ2-4; TRBD2 matches at 10 bases. CDR3 length: 14 residues. V lost 6 bases to trimming and J lost 7 bases; unmatched junction nucleotides: 6. From germline, CDR1 is MDHEN and CDR2 SYDVKM.

The rearrangement joins TRBV5-6 to TRBJ1-2, with 7 bases identical to TRBD1. The CDR3 is made up of 13 amino acids. CDR1 and CDR2 (germline): SGHDT, YYEEEE. The J segment lost 4 bases and the V segment lost 1 base, leaving 1 base of the junction unmatched. CDR3 protein: CASSLQGVYGYTF. In nucleotides, the CDR3 is TGTGCCAGCAGCTTGCAGGGGGTCTATGGCTACACCTTC.

The chain couples TRBV27 to TRBJ2-1, with TRBD2 matching 8 bases. CDR3 size: 15 residues. V lost 6 bases and J lost 5; bases outside the gene matches: 9. CDR1 and CDR2 (germline): MNHEY, SMNVEV (reference sequence). CDR3 in amino acids: CASRPGLETDNEQFF. The CDR3 DNA reads TGTGCCAGCAGGCCGGGACTAGAAACGGACAATGAGCAGTTCTTC.

The chain combines TRBV2 with TRBJ1-5; the D is unclear. V was cut by 2 bases and J by 8 bases, with 7 bases left in between. Looked up from germline, CDR1 is SNHLY and CDR2 is FYNNEI. The CDR3 is 12 amino acids. The CDR3 sequence: CASSEQMEPQHF. The CDR3 nucleotides are TGTGCCAGCAGTGAACAGATGGAGCCCCAGCATTTT.

The rearrangement joins TRBV28 to TRBJ1-1, with a possible D match to TRBD1 (5 bases). Germline values: CDR1 MDHEN, CDR2 SYDVKM. The CDR3 extends over 13 amino acids. Trimming cost V 5 bases and J 1 base, with 8 bases left between them. CDR3 in amino acids: CASSRQWNTEAFF. DNA for the CDR3: TGTGCCAGCAGTAGACAGTGGAACACTGAAGCTTTCTTT.

The chain uses TRBV7-8 and TRBJ2-7; TRBD1 matches at 7 bases. Trimming removed 1 base from V and 9 bases from J; junction bases left unmatched: 6. CDR1 is SGHVS and CDR2 is FQNEAQ in the germline V gene. This CDR3 is 13 amino acids long. The CDR3 nucleotides are TGTGCCAGCAGCTTAGGAGGGGGCCTGGGGCAGTACTTC. The encoded protein is CASSLGGGLGQYF.

The J gene is TRBJ2-1, the V gene TRBV28; 7 bases are a match to TRBD2. The CDR3 totals 16 residues. CDR1 and CDR2 from the germline V gene are MDHEN and SYDVKM. Trimming took 2 bases from V and 5 from J; bases not matched to a gene: 9. DNA for the CDR3: TGTGCCAGCAGTTTACTCCTAGCGGAGGAGAACAATGAGCAGTTCTTC. Protein sequence: CASSLLLAEENNEQFF.

This chain uses TRBV25-1 with TRBJ1-5; D gene uncertain. Germline values: CDR1 MGHDK, CDR2 SYGVNS. This CDR3 is built from 16 residues. V lost 4 bases, J lost 0 bases, and 13 bases lay in between. The CDR3 reads CASSASAGNSNQPQHF. CDR3 DNA sequence: TGTGCCAGCAGTGCAAGTGCGGGGAATAGCAATCAGCCCCAGCATTTT.

The chain combines TRBV6-1 with TRBJ2-3; 12 nucleotides agree with TRBD2. J was trimmed by 3 bases and V by 4 bases; bases with no gene match: 8. The CDR3 runs to 17 residues. CDR1 is MNHNS, CDR2 SASEGT, per germline. The CDR3 region has the DNA TGTGCCAGCAGTGCCCTCCTAGCGGGAGGGCCAACAGATACGCAGTATTTT. Amino acid sequence: CASSALLAGGPTDTQYF.

This clone showed up just a few times. The rearrangement uses TRBV2 and TRBJ1-1, with a tentative D call TRBD1 (5 bases). Per the germline V gene, CDR1 is SNHLY and CDR2 is FYNNEI. The V and J ends lost 1 base and 5 bases respectively, with 11 bases between them. This CDR3 has 14 amino acids. Here the CDR3 reads CASSEEAGRTEAFF. The CDR3 DNA reads TGTGCCAGCAGTGAAGAGGCAGGGCGAACTGAAGCTTTCTTT.

The chain employs TRBV19 and TRBJ1-3, with D tentatively TRBD1 (6 bases). This CDR3 region has 14 residues. Germline assignment: CDR1 LNHDA and CDR2 SQIVND (reference sequence). V was pared by 1 base and J by 2 bases, with 6 bases between. The DNA of the CDR3 is TGTGCCAGTAGTATAGGGGACACTGGAAACACCATATATTTT. Its translation: CASSIGDTGNTIYF.

The chain's CDR3 is CASSLRGGQGQIQYF. The CDR3, as DNA: TGTGCCAGCAGCCTACGCGGGGGACAGGGGCAGATTCAGTACTTC. The V call is TRBV7-8, the J call TRBJ2-4; 10 bases line up with TRBD1. CDR1 is SGHVS, CDR2 FQNEAQ, per germline. The CDR3 contains 15 residues. V lost 5 bases and J lost 10; bases outside the gene matches: 11.

This clone was detected only once. V gene TRBV28 combines with J gene TRBJ2-1; a weak D match, TRBD1 (6 bases). Trimming took 3 bases from V and 8 from J, leaving 20 bases between them. There are 16 residues in the CDR3. The germline CDR1 and CDR2 sequences are MDHEN and SYDVKM. CDR3 protein: CASSFSSAQGRDEQFF. The DNA for the CDR3 is TGTGCCAGCAGTTTCTCATCAGCGCAGGGGCGGGATGAGCAGTTCTTC.

V is TRBV5-1 and J is TRBJ2-1; 12 bases map to TRBD2. Losses at the gene ends were 4 bases for V and 6 bases for J; bases not matched to a gene: 8. Germline loops: CDR1 SGHRS, CDR2 YFSETQ. The CDR3 is made up of 16 amino acids. The CDR3 spells CASSPPLAGGLNEQFF. The CDR3 DNA follows: TGCGCCAGCAGCCCACCTCTAGCGGGAGGGCTCAATGAGCAGTTCTTC. The whole variable domain, remainder taken from reference TRBV5-1 and TRBJ2-1, is KAGVTQTPRYLIKTRGQQVTLSCSPISGHRSVSWYQQTPGQGLQFLFEYFSETQRNKGNFPGRFSGRQFSNSRSEMNVSTLELGDSALYLCASSPPLAGGLNEQFFGPGTRLTVL.

The chain joins TRBV18 to TRBJ2-1; D remains ambiguous. The CDR3 runs 13 residues. V shed 6 bases and J shed 4 bases, with 10 bases lying between them. Germline V gene data show CDR1 as KGHSH and CDR2 as LQKENI. CDR3 protein: CASSLRGYNEQFF. CDR3 sequence (DNA): TGTGCCAGCTCCTTGCGAGGTTACAATGAGCAGTTCTTC.

The chain joins TRBV6-6 to TRBJ1-6, with 8 nucleotides matching TRBD1. The germline V gene has CDR1 MNHNY and CDR2 SVGAGI (reference sequence). CDR3 length: 14 residues. Unmatched junction bases numbered 4, after V lost 6 bases and J lost 6 bases. The CDR3 loop reads CASRIGQGNSPLHF. CDR3 nucleotide sequence: TGTGCCAGCAGGATAGGACAGGGTAATTCACCCCTCCACTTT.

The rearrangement uses TRBV9 and TRBJ2-1; the match to TRBD2 covers 10 bases. Germline trimming cut 0 bases from V and 4 bases from J; bases unmatched to any gene: 4. This CDR3 contains 16 residues. Germline V gene lookup returns CDR1 SGDLS and CDR2 YYNGEE. The CDR3 sequence is CASSVDPSGSYNEQFF. In nucleotides, the CDR3 is TGTGCCAGCAGCGTAGATCCTAGCGGGAGTTACAATGAGCAGTTCTTC.

The V call is TRBV5-6, the J call TRBJ2-1; a possible D gene is TRBD1 (5 bases). Between the trimmed V and J ends, which lost 2 bases and 0 bases, there was a span of 12 bases. The germline V gene encodes CDR1 SGHDT and CDR2 YYEEEE. CDR3 length: 16 residues. CDR3 amino acids: CASSLTGQGSYNEQFF. The CDR3 DNA sequence: TGTGCCAGCAGCTTAACTGGGCAGGGCTCCTACAATGAGCAGTTCTTC.